Given below is one T cell receptor beta chain in context. Its specificity is unknown. The sample originates from a study of cytomegalovirus exposure and HLA in healthy donors. Study as a whole: Later, an analysis reported that the approximately 120 validation repertoires had used the same platform as the 500 to 750 first-cohort repertoires.

The method was immunoSEQ multiplex PCR; TCRdb's version includes in-frame clones alone and lacks a portion of them. The sample contains roughly 140,000 clones, 85% to 90% of which appear only once. CDR3 length equals 12 residues. The V end lost 8 bases, the J end lost 7 bases, and 14 bases lay between the germline ends. Germline assignment: CDR1 MNHEY and CDR2 SMNVEV (reference sequence). Findings of the study overall: The study put 150 or so TCR beta chains on its list as cytomegalovirus-associated.

Sequencing was carried out using PBMCs. This TCR derives from a man younger than 35 in good health and CMV-seropositive. This chain connects TRBV27 to TRBJ1-2, with D perhaps matching TRBD1 (6 bases). CDR3 in amino acids: CASRMGAFGYTF. The CDR3 DNA is TGTGCCAGCCGGATGGGGGCTTTTGGCTACACCTTC.